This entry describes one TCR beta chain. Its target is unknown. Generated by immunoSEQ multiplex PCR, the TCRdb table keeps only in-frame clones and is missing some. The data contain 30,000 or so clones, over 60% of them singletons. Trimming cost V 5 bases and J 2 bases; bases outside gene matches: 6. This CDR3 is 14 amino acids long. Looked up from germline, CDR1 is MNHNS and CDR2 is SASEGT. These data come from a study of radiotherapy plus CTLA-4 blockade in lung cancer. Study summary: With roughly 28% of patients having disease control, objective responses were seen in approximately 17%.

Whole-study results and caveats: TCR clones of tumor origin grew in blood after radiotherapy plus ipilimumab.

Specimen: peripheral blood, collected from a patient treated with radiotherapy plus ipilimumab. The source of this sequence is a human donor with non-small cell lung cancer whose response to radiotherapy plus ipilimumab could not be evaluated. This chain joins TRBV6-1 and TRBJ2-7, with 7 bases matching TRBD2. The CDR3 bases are TGTGCCAGCAGTTCCGAGCGGGGACCCTACGAGCAGTACTTC. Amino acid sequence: CASSSERGPYEQYF.